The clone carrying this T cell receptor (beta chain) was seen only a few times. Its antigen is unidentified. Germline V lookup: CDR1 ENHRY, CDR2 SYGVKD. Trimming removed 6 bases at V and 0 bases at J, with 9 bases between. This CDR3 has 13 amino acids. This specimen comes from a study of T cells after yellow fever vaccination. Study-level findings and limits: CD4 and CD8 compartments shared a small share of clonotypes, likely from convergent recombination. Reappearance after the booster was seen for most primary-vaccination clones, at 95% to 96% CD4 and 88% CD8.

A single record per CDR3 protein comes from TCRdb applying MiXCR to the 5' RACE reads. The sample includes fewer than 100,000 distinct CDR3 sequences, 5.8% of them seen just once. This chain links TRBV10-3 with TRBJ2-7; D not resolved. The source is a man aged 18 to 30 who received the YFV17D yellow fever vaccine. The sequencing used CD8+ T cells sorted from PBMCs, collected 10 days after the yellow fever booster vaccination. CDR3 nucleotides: TGTGCCATCAGGGACGTCATCTCCTACGAGCAGTACTTC. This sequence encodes CAIRDVISYEQYF.